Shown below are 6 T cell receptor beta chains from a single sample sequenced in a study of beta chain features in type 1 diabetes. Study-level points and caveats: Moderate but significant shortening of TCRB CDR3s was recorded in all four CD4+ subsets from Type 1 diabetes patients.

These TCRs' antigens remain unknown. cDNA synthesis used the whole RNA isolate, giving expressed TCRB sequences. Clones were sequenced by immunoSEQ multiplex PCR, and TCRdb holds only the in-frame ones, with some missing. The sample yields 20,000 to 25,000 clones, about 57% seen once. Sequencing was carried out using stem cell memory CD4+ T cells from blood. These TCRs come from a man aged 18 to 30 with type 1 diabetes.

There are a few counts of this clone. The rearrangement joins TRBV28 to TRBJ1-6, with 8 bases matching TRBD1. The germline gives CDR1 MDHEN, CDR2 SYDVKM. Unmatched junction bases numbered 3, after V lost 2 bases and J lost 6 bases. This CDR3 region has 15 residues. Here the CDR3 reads CASSLRQGLNSPLHF. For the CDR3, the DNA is TGTGCCAGCAGTTTAAGACAGGGGCTTAATTCACCCCTCCACTTT.

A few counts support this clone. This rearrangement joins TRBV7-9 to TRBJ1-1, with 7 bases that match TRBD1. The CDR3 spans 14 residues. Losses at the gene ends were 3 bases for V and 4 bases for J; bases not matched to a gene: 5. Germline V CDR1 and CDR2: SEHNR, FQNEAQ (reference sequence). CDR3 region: CASSFSGGSTEAFF. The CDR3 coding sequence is TGTGCCAGCAGCTTTTCAGGGGGGAGCACTGAAGCTTTCTTT. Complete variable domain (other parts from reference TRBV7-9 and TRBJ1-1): DTGVSQNPRHKITKRGQNVTFRCDPISEHNRLYWYRQTLGQGPEFLTYFQNEAQLEKSRLLSDRFSAERPKGSFSTLEIQRTEQGDSAMYLCASSFSGGSTEAFFGQGTRLTVV.

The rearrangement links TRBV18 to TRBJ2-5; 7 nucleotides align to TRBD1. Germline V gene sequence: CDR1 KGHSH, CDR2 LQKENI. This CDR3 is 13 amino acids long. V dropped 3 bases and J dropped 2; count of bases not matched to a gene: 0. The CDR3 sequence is CASSPGQQETQYF. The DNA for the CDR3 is TGTGCCAGCTCACCGGGACAGCAAGAGACCCAGTACTTC.

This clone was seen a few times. In DNA, the CDR3 is TGTGCCAGCAGTTTGCGGTCTAGGGAGCTGTTTTTT. Translation: CASSLRSRELFF. This chain connects TRBV28 to TRBJ2-2; D is undetermined. Trimming stripped 3 bases from V and 9 bases from J, with 8 bases between. Germline CDR1 and CDR2: MDHEN and SYDVKM. The CDR3 has 12 amino acids.

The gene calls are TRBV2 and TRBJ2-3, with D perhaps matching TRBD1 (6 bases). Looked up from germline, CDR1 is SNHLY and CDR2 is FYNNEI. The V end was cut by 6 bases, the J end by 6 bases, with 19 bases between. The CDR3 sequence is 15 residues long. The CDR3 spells CASSVDRSLRDTQYF. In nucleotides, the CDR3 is TGTGCCAGCAGCGTTGACAGGAGCCTACGGGATACGCAGTATTTT. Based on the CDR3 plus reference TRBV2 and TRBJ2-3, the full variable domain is EPEVTQTPSHQVTQMGQEVILRCVPISNHLYFYWYRQILGQKVEFLVSFYNNEISEKSEIFDDQFSVERPDGSNFTLKIRSTKLEDSAMYFCASSVDRSLRDTQYFGPGTRLTVL.

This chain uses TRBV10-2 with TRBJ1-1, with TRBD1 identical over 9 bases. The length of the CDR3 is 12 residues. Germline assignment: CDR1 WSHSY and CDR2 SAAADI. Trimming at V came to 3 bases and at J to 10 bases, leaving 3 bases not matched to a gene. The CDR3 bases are TGCGCCAGCAGTGACGCGACAGGGGGAGCTTTCTTT. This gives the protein CASSDATGGAFF.